The rows below give T cell receptor beta chains drawn from one sample of a study of identifying expanded T cells in peripheral blood. Some clones are missing from TCRdb's copy, which holds only in-frame ones; the method was immunoSEQ multiplex PCR. The table has about 81,000 clones, roughly 84% seen once. The sequenced sample consisted of blood. The receptors come from a person aged 18-70 years in good health. CDR3s leave out the opening cysteine and the closing phenylalanine or tryptophan. The D gene is left open where the match is weak. Rows give clone size only sometimes, using once, few, many, or a class for an expanded clone.

j_gene	abundance	d_gene	v_gene	CDR3aa
TRBJ1-4	.	.	TRBV27	ASSLRRESEKLF
TRBJ1-2	.	.	TRBV28	ASSLLVRESGNYGYT
TRBJ2-5	.	.	TRBV21-1	ASSKALGETQY
TRBJ2-5	.	.	TRBV19	ASSINGEETQY
TRBJ2-7	many	TRBD1	TRBV5-4	ASSLGTGAYEQY
TRBJ1-1	.	TRBD1	TRBV6-5	ASHRGRDTEAF
TRBJ2-3	.	TRBD2	TRBV18	ASSQISSGRGATDTQY
TRBJ2-7	.	.	TRBV9	ASSAQSGSYEQY
TRBJ2-3	.	.	TRBV7-6	ASSPYSGVTDTQY
TRBJ2-3	.	TRBD1	TRBV7-9	ASSSQGQNTDTQY
TRBJ1-1	once	TRBD1	TRBV10-3	AIGQGALNTEAF